Each of the 11 T cell receptor beta chains below was sequenced from the same sample in a study of blood T cells in healthy people across ages. Using a J-beta primer mix together with a sample-barcoded 5' primer, a second PCR was run for roughly 7 to 11 cycles. TCRdb passed the 5' RACE reads through MiXCR, listing each CDR3 protein once. This table holds under 1,000,000 distinct CDR3 sequences, about 47% found once. Input material: blood. These receptor sequences come from an elderly man in good health.

The gene calls are TRBV12-3 or TRBV12-4 and TRBJ2-3; unclear D gene. The CDR3 is made up of 16 amino acids. Trimming removed 6 bases at V and 0 bases at J, with 16 bases between. The chain's CDR3 is CASSPLPLGSTDTQYF. The CDR3 DNA reads TGTGCCAGCAGCCCTCTCCCATTGGGGAGCACAGATACGCAGTATTTT.

This clonotype was recorded at least ten times. The V call is TRBV4-3, the J call TRBJ2-5; D is possibly TRBD1 (5 bases). The germline V gene encodes CDR1 LGHNA and CDR2 YSLEER. CDR3 length: 13 amino acids. The V end lost 1 base, the J end lost 5 bases, and 8 bases lay between the germline ends. The CDR3 DNA follows: TGCGCCAGCAGCCAAGGGTCAGGGGAGACCCAGTACTTC. Amino acid sequence: CASSQGSGETQYF.

This clonotype was found a few times. This rearrangement joins TRBV7-2 to TRBJ1-2; TRBD1 might be the D (6 bases). CDR3 size: 15 residues. Germline-derived CDR1 and CDR2 are SGHTA and FQGNSA. Trimming pared 1 base from V and 2 bases from J, leaving 11 bases between. The CDR3 region is CASSLGVDRNYGYTF. CDR3 sequence (DNA): TGTGCCAGCAGCTTAGGGGTAGACAGGAACTATGGCTACACCTTC.

The chain employs TRBV7-6 and TRBJ2-4, with a possible D match to TRBD2 (5 bases). Germline values: CDR1 SGHVS, CDR2 FNYEAQ. This CDR3 region has 13 residues. Trimming removed 8 bases at V and 3 bases at J, with 11 bases between. CDR3 coding DNA: TGTGCCAGCGGGTCAGGACTCAAAAACATTCAGTACTTC. It codes for CASGSGLKNIQYF.

The table lists this clonotype with a few counts. V gene TRBV12-3 or TRBV12-4 combines with J gene TRBJ2-5, with 11 bases that match TRBD1. Near its end, the DNA agrees better with TRBJ2-7, so the J call may be wrong. The CDR3 is 19 amino acids. DNA of the CDR3: TGTGCCAGCAGTCGTGGGACAGGGGGATGGCTAGCGTCTACCTACGAGCAGTACTTC. Its translation is CASSRGTGGWLASTYEQYF.

About this clonotype itself: This may arise from a read error, as a much more abundant clone is one base away. This chain connects TRBV12-3 or TRBV12-4 to TRBJ2-7; D is perhaps TRBD1 (6 bases). Trimming shortened V by 5 bases and J by 0 bases, and 11 bases separated the two germline ends. The CDR3 sequence is 14 residues long. For the CDR3, the DNA is TGTGCCAGCAGTGTCCAGGGGAGCTCCTACGAGCAGTACTTC. Translating gives CASSVQGSSYEQYF.

V gene TRBV6-1 combines with J gene TRBJ2-6, with TRBD2 matching over 7 bases. Germline V CDR1 and CDR2: MNHNS, SASEGT. The CDR3 totals 17 residues. Trimming cost V 7 bases and J 2 bases; bases outside gene matches: 11. This CDR3 is CASILLGGTAGANVLTF. For the CDR3, the DNA is TGTGCCAGCATCCTCCTCGGGGGGACGGCTGGGGCCAACGTCCTGACTTTC.

V is TRBV24-1 and J is TRBJ2-4; 8 nucleotides line up with TRBD1. The DNA end is more similar to TRBJ2-7, so the J call may be wrong. Germline CDR1 KGHDR, CDR2 SFDVKD. This CDR3 has 15 residues. The CDR3 coding sequence is TGTGCCACCAGTGATCACAGGGGGAATTGCTACGAGCAGTACTTC. Protein product: CATSDHRGNCYEQYF.

The genes are TRBV11-2 and TRBJ1-2, with D perhaps TRBD1 (5 bases). Germline V gives CDR1 SGHAT, CDR2 FQNNGV. Trimming stripped 5 bases from V and 7 bases from J, with 11 bases between. The CDR3 has 12 residues. The CDR3 DNA follows: TGTGCCAGCAGCCGAGGGACTCCTGGCTACACCTTC. Protein: CASSRGTPGYTF.

The rearrangement joins TRBV20-1 to TRBJ2-1; 9 bases are a match to TRBD2. This CDR3 has 16 residues. CDR1 is DFQATT, CDR2 SNEGSKA, per germline (reference sequence). With V trimmed by 0 bases and J by 1 base, 4 bases remained unmatched. Here the CDR3 DNA reads TGCAGTGCTAGAGATCCTAGCGGGAATTCCTACAATGAGCAGTTCTTC. It encodes CSARDPSGNSYNEQFF.

The chain links TRBV7-9 to TRBJ1-1; 10 nucleotides agree with TRBD1. Germline CDR1 SEHNR, CDR2 FQNEAQ (reference sequence). The CDR3 is 15 amino acids. V lost 5 bases, J lost 3 bases, and 6 bases stayed unmatched. The CDR3 here is CASSPDRGIHTEAFF. The CDR3 DNA is TGTGCCAGCAGCCCGGACAGGGGGATTCACACTGAAGCTTTCTTT.